These 32 T cell receptor beta chains were all obtained from the same sample, sequenced in a study of shared clonotypes between healthy human individuals. The assay was immunoSEQ multiplex PCR, and TCRdb's table has in-frame clones only and misses some. The repertoire holds 700,000 to 950,000 clones, about 96% seen once, with over 0.2% in the top ten. Terminally differentiated effector memory CD45RA+ cells were excluded by CCR7 positive selection of CD45RO-negative cells. The specimen sequenced was naive CD8+ T cells sorted from blood. The source of these receptors is a man in his thirties or forties in good health.

The rearrangement joins TRBV11-2 to TRBJ2-1, with 8 bases aligning to TRBD1. CDR3 size: 14 residues. The junction had 7 bases not matched to a gene; V was cut back by 5 bases and J by 7 bases. Germline CDR1 and CDR2: SGHAT and FQNNGV. DNA for the CDR3: TGTGCCAGCAGCCGGACAGGGTACGGAAATGAGCAGTTCTTC. It specifies CASSRTGYGNEQFF.

The rearrangement uses TRBV5-8 and TRBJ2-2; 9 bases match TRBD1. The length of the CDR3 is 14 residues. Per germline, CDR1 SGHTS and CDR2 YDEGEE. V gave up 7 bases and J gave up 7 bases; unmatched junction bases: 8. The CDR3 DNA reads as TGTGCCAGCGAAGCGACAGGGGGTTTCGGGGAGCTGTTTTTT. Translation gives CASEATGGFGELFF.

A remark on this clone: Other DNA sequences in this specimen translate into the identical CDR3. The genes are TRBV6-1 and TRBJ2-1; a weak D match, TRBD2 (5 bases). The CDR3 has 13 amino acids. Deletions cut 3 bases from V and 3 bases from J, with 6 bases between. Germline V gene sequence: CDR1 MNHNS, CDR2 SASEGT. The CDR3 coding sequence is TGTGCCAGCAGTGATGGACTCTACAATGAGCAGTTCTTC. Its protein is CASSDGLYNEQFF.

The gene calls are TRBV6-4 and TRBJ2-2; a weak D match, TRBD2 (5 bases). Germline V gene sequence: CDR1 MRHNA, CDR2 SNTAGT. Trimming left V 5 bases short and J 0 bases short, with 10 bases between. The CDR3 length is 15 residues. CDR3 sequence: CASSPGVANTGELFF. In DNA, the CDR3 is TGTGCCAGCAGTCCCGGGGTGGCGAACACCGGGGAGCTGTTTTTT.

This clone came up once. The rearrangement joins TRBV7-6 to TRBJ1-5; D gene unclear. The CDR3 totals 15 residues. Per the germline V gene, CDR1 is SGHVS and CDR2 is FNYEAQ. Deletions cut 1 base from V and 2 bases from J, with 9 bases between. The CDR3 region is CASSLEAAGNQPQHF. In DNA form, the CDR3 reads TGTGCCAGCAGCTTAGAGGCAGCCGGCAATCAGCCCCAGCATTTT.

The chain employs TRBV27 and TRBJ1-5; D remains unclear. Trimming removed 6 bases at V and 5 bases at J, with 11 bases between. CDR3 length: 13 residues. CDR1 and CDR2 (germline): MNHEY, SMNVEV (reference sequence). The CDR3 DNA reads as TGTGCCAGCAGAACGGAAGATCATCAGCCCCAGCATTTT. Amino acid sequence: CASRTEDHQPQHF.

This chain connects TRBV5-5 to TRBJ2-5, with a weak D call TRBD2 (5 bases). This CDR3 spans 15 amino acids. CDR1 and CDR2 from the germline V gene are SGHKS and YYEKEE (reference sequence). The V end was cut by 4 bases, the J end by 2 bases, with 15 bases between. In DNA form, the CDR3 reads TGTGCCAGCAGCGCCACCGGCAGGACTCAAGAGACCCAGTACTTC. This sequence encodes CASSATGRTQETQYF.

As to this clone: The germline gene is not matched at one end of the junction; a read error may be the cause. The rearrangement links TRBV7-7 to TRBJ2-2; perhaps TRBD1 as D (7 bases). Germline loops: CDR1 SSHAT, CDR2 FNYEAQ (reference sequence). This CDR3 has 14 amino acids. The CDR3 sequence is CASSKPGGTGELFF. The CDR3 DNA reads TGTGCTAGCAGCAAGCCAGGGGGGACCGGGGAGCTGTTTTTT.

The rearrangement uses TRBV7-8 and TRBJ2-3, with a possible D match to TRBD1 (6 bases). CDR3 length: 15 amino acids. Germline loops: CDR1 SGHVS, CDR2 FQNEAQ. Trimming removed 0 bases at V and 2 bases at J, with 9 bases between. The CDR3 DNA sequence: TGTGCCAGCAGCTTAGCAGACAGGTCCACAGATACGCAGTATTTT. Translated: CASSLADRSTDTQYF.

V gene TRBV4-2 combines with J gene TRBJ2-4, with D possibly being TRBD1 or TRBD2 (5 bases each). Trimming stripped 0 bases from V and 7 bases from J, with 13 bases between. The CDR3 runs 15 residues. CDR1 and CDR2 from the germline V gene are LGHNA and YNFKEQ. CDR3 in amino acids: CASSQDWDGDNIQYF. In nucleotides, the CDR3 is TGTGCCAGCAGCCAAGATTGGGACGGGGATAACATTCAGTACTTC.

This clone has more than one count but fewer than ten. The chain has TRBV29-1 and TRBJ2-2; no firm D call. The CDR3 has 13 amino acids. Trimming cost V 1 base and J 3 bases, with 6 bases left between them. Per the germline V gene, CDR1 is SQVTM and CDR2 is ANQGSEA. The CDR3 loop is CSVEVEHTGELFF. The CDR3 DNA is TGCAGCGTTGAAGTTGAGCACACCGGGGAGCTGTTTTTT.

The chain links TRBV2 to TRBJ1-2; D may be TRBD1 (5 bases). Trimming took off 7 bases at V and 4 bases at J, with 13 bases between the two ends. The V gene's germline CDR1 is SNHLY and CDR2 FYNNEI. The length of the CDR3 is 13 residues. This CDR3 is CASKGRESYGYTF. The CDR3 bases are TGTGCCAGCAAGGGCAGGGAGTCCTATGGCTACACCTTC.

This rearrangement joins TRBV27 to TRBJ2-7; D is perhaps TRBD1 (6 bases). The length of the CDR3 is 14 residues. Between the trimmed V and J ends, which lost 5 bases and 1 base, there was a span of 12 bases. Germline assignment: CDR1 MNHEY and CDR2 SMNVEV (reference sequence). CDR3 in amino acids: CASSLKDRSYEQYF. The CDR3 coding sequence is TGTGCCAGCAGTCTAAAGGACAGATCCTACGAGCAGTACTTC.

The chain's CDR3 is CAWSTGDGYTF. CDR3 nucleotides: TGTGCCTGGTCCACAGGGGACGGCTACACCTTC. The rearrangement links TRBV30 to TRBJ1-2; TRBD1 matches at 7 bases. Trimming at V came to 5 bases and at J to 8 bases, leaving 5 bases not matched to a gene. Germline V gene lookup returns CDR1 GTSNPN and CDR2 SVGIG (reference sequence). This CDR3 is 11 amino acids long.

This clone turned up a few times. The same CDR3 can be traced to other DNA sequences in this sample. The rearrangement joins TRBV2 to TRBJ2-7; unclear D gene. Germline V lookup: CDR1 SNHLY, CDR2 FYNNEI. The CDR3 contains 11 residues. Deletions cut 3 bases from V and 3 bases from J, with 3 bases between. The CDR3 protein is CASSDSYEQYF. CDR3 coding DNA: TGTGCCAGCAGTGATAGCTACGAGCAGTACTTC. Drawing the rest from reference TRBV2 and TRBJ2-7, the complete variable domain is EPEVTQTPSHQVTQMGQEVILRCVPISNHLYFYWYRQILGQKVEFLVSFYNNEISEKSEIFDDQFSVERPDGSNFTLKIRSTKLEDSAMYFCASSDSYEQYFGPGTRLTVT.

This chain connects TRBV6-1 to TRBJ2-1; TRBD1 aligns across 8 bases. CDR1 and CDR2 from the germline V gene are MNHNS and SASEGT. V trimming: 3 bases; J trimming: 6 bases; junction bases outside the gene matches: 10. This CDR3 comprises 16 residues. CDR3 DNA sequence: TGTGCCAGCAGTGATCCGCGGGACAGGTTACTCAATGAGCAGTTCTTC. As protein: CASSDPRDRLLNEQFF.

This clone came up once. The V gene is TRBV21-1, the J gene TRBJ2-7; the DNA was not compared with TRBD2, the D call given in the table. TRBV21-1 represents a pseudogene. There are 17 residues in the CDR3. CDR3 amino acids: CASSKALTKREQYEQYF. CDR3 nucleotide sequence: TGTGCCAGCAGCAAAGCGCTGACGAAGCGGGAGCAGTACGAGCAGTACTTC.

This chain connects TRBV7-9 to TRBJ2-7; tentative D call: TRBD1 (6 bases). Germline CDR1 is SEHNR and CDR2 is FQNEAQ (reference sequence). CDR3 size: 13 residues. The V gene lost 4 bases and the J gene lost 3 bases, with 10 bases spanning the gap. Here the CDR3 reads CASSSGTHYEQYF. Written as DNA, the CDR3 is TGTGCCAGCAGCTCCGGGACACACTACGAGCAGTACTTC.

V is TRBV7-9 and J is TRBJ1-1; tentatively, D is TRBD1 (5 bases). V was trimmed by 6 bases and J by 1 base, leaving 9 bases between them. The CDR3 covers 13 residues. Looked up from germline, CDR1 is SEHNR and CDR2 is FQNEAQ (reference sequence). CDR3 residues: CASRRGQNTEAFF. CDR3 DNA: TGTGCCAGCAGGCGAGGACAGAACACTGAAGCTTTCTTT. Filled out from reference TRBV7-9 and TRBJ1-1, the complete variable domain reads DTGVSQNPRHKITKRGQNVTFRCDPISEHNRLYWYRQTLGQGPEFLTYFQNEAQLEKSRLLSDRFSAERPKGSFSTLEIQRTEQGDSAMYLCASRRGQNTEAFFGQGTRLTVV.

The gene calls are TRBV28 and TRBJ2-1; TRBD2 matches 11 bases. Germline loops: CDR1 MDHEN, CDR2 SYDVKM. With V trimmed by 6 bases and J by 10 bases, 17 bases remained unmatched. The CDR3 length is 17 residues. For the CDR3, the DNA is TGTGCCAGCAGCTATGGGAGGACTAGCGGGTGGATGGAGGAGCAGTTCTTC. Translating gives CASSYGRTSGWMEEQFF.

This chain uses TRBV4-3 with TRBJ1-2; possibly TRBD1 for D (6 bases). The ends were cut back, 3 bases at V and 4 bases at J, with 9 bases in the middle. Germline V gene data show CDR1 as LGHNA and CDR2 as YSLEER. The CDR3 contains 13 residues. This chain's CDR3 is CASSQDSSYGYTF. CDR3 DNA sequence: TGCGCCAGCAGCCAGGACAGCTCCTATGGCTACACCTTC.

V and J are TRBV7-9 and TRBJ2-2; no reliable D call. Germline CDR1 reads SEHNR; CDR2 reads FQNEAQ (reference sequence). V lost 5 bases, J lost 1 base, and 8 bases lay in between. The CDR3 covers 14 residues. Written as DNA, the CDR3 is TGTGCCAGCAGCCTAACAGAGAACACCGGGGAGCTGTTTTTT. It yields the protein CASSLTENTGELFF.

J is TRBJ2-1 and V is TRBV28; 8 bases match TRBD1. Germline lookup yields CDR1 MDHEN and CDR2 SYDVKM. Trimming cost V 3 bases and J 3 bases; bases outside gene matches: 7. This CDR3 has 16 amino acids. The CDR3 sequence: CASSLGAGGFYNEQFF. Here the CDR3 DNA reads TGTGCCAGCAGTTTGGGGGCAGGGGGCTTCTACAATGAGCAGTTCTTC.

The chain is built from TRBV7-9 and TRBJ2-3; D perhaps matches TRBD2 (6 bases). Trimming took off 4 bases at V and 0 bases at J, with 14 bases between the two ends. Germline CDR1 and CDR2: SEHNR and FQNEAQ (reference sequence). CDR3 length: 16 amino acids. The CDR3 DNA reads as TGTGCCAGCAGCTCTACTAGCTCAGCTAGCACAGATACGCAGTATTTT. Its protein is CASSSTSSASTDTQYF.

The chain uses TRBV9 and TRBJ2-1; 11 nucleotides align to TRBD2. CDR1 and CDR2 (germline): SGDLS, YYNGEE. This CDR3 contains 14 residues. V gave up 3 bases and J gave up 8 bases; unmatched junction bases: 4. CDR3 protein: CASSGGLAVDEQFF. In DNA, the CDR3 is TGTGCCAGCAGCGGGGGACTAGCGGTCGATGAGCAGTTCTTC.

The chain has TRBV7-9 and TRBJ2-3; 11 bases agree with TRBD1. V lost 5 bases and J lost 2; bases outside the gene matches: 6. The germline gives CDR1 SEHNR, CDR2 FQNEAQ (reference sequence). The CDR3 contains 16 residues. DNA of the CDR3: TGTGCCAGCAGCCCCGGGACAGGGGGTCTCACAGATACGCAGTATTTT. Amino acids: CASSPGTGGLTDTQYF.

The gene calls are TRBV11-2 and TRBJ2-3, with D perhaps TRBD2 (6 bases). Trimming took off 5 bases at V and 5 bases at J, with 20 bases between the two ends. The CDR3 covers 16 residues. Per the germline V gene, CDR1 is SGHAT and CDR2 is FQNNGV. CDR3 coding DNA: TGTGCCAGCAGCCTCGGACGGAGGGGAATTGAAGATACGCAGTATTTT. The encoded protein is CASSLGRRGIEDTQYF.

The chain couples TRBV6-1 to TRBJ2-3; 10 bases are a match to TRBD1. The CDR3 sequence is 15 residues long. Germline V gives CDR1 MNHNS, CDR2 SASEGT. V lost 2 bases, J lost 4 bases, and 3 bases stayed unmatched. The chain's CDR3 is CASSELGQGSDTQYF. DNA for the CDR3: TGTGCCAGCAGTGAACTGGGACAGGGGTCAGATACGCAGTATTTT.

Here the CDR3 DNA reads TGCGCCAGCAGCCAGGGTAGACTAGCGGGATACAATGAGCAGTTCTTC. It codes for CASSQGRLAGYNEQFF. The chain links TRBV4-1 to TRBJ2-1, with 11 bases that match TRBD2. CDR1 and CDR2 (germline): MGHRA, YSYEKL. The CDR3 is 16 amino acids. The junction had 5 bases not matched to a gene; V was cut back by 3 bases and J by 4 bases.

The rearrangement uses TRBV6-5 and TRBJ2-3; D is uncertain. CDR3 length equals 15 residues. The germline V gene has CDR1 MNHEY and CDR2 SVGAGI. The V end was cut by 6 bases, the J end by 0 bases, with 13 bases between. The CDR3 bases are TGTGCCAGCAGCCCAGGACCGTCTAGCACAGATACGCAGTATTTT. It encodes CASSPGPSSTDTQYF.

CDR3 coding DNA: TGTGCCAGCAGTTTCGGGACAGGCTACAATGAGCAGTTCTTC. This gives the protein CASSFGTGYNEQFF. The chain joins TRBV28 to TRBJ2-1, with 8 bases lining up with TRBD1. V dropped 3 bases and J dropped 3; count of bases not matched to a gene: 1. CDR1 and CDR2 from the germline V gene are MDHEN and SYDVKM. This CDR3 contains 14 residues. Full variable domain (missing parts from reference TRBV28 and TRBJ2-1): DVKVTQSSRYLVKRTGEKVFLECVQDMDHENMFWYRQDPGLGLRLIYFSYDVKMKEKGDIPEGYSVSREKKERFSLILESASTNQTSMYLCASSFGTGYNEQFFGPGTRLTVL.

The rearrangement links TRBV19 to TRBJ1-2; D call uncertain. The CDR3 contains 15 residues. V shed 7 bases and J shed 0 bases, with 15 bases lying between them. Germline lookup yields CDR1 LNHDA and CDR2 SQIVND (reference sequence). The CDR3, as DNA: TGTGCCAGTACCTCGGGTCCTCTAGCTAACTATGGCTACACCTTC. As protein: CASTSGPLANYGYTF.